This T cell receptor beta chain appears in the sequencing data of a study of vaccination effects on CD4 cells after COVID-19. Study results and limitations: Marked clonal contraction of infection- and vaccine-induced clones was seen late after vaccination.

A note on this clone: What it binds is not known.

Sequencing used immunoSEQ multiplex PCR; TCRdb keeps in-frame clones, though not all of them. There are tens of thousands of clones in the sample; 65% to 80% occur only once, and 15% to 20% lies in the top ten. With the ViraFEST assay, the study expanded antigen-specific CD4+ T cells using viral peptide pools, then sequenced them. Upon completion of 10 to 11 days in culture, CD4+ T cells were isolated. It was between March and December 2020 that the person had a SARS-CoV-2 infection confirmed by PCR. Some 1.9 million PBMC per well were cultured with around 9.6 IU/ml IL-2 and roughly 10 ug/ml peptides. Half the medium was replaced with IL-2 medium on days 3 and 7. The germline gives CDR1 SNHLY, CDR2 FYNNEI. The CDR3 has 15 amino acids. V trimming: 3 bases; J trimming: 5 bases; junction bases outside the gene matches: 3.

The rearrangement links TRBV2 to TRBJ2-3; TRBD2 agrees at 12 bases. This TCR came from a human donor who had a prior SARS-CoV-2 infection. The source was CD4+ T cells from PBMCs cultured with HCoV-NL63 spike peptides, collected before COVID-19 vaccination. In DNA, the CDR3 is TGTGCCAGCAGTGAGTTGGGACTAGCGGGAGATACGCAGTATTTT. Amino acids: CASSELGLAGDTQYF.